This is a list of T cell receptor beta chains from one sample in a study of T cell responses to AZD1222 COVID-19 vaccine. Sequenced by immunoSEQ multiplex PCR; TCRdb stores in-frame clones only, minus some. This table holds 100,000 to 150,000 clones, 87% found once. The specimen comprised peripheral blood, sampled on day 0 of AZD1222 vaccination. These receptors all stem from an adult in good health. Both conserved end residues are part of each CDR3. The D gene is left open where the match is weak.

CASSIKARLNEQFF,-,TRBV19
CAWSPRGGVNTEAFF,TRBD1,TRBV30
CASKLRFYEQYF,-,TRBV2
CASSQDVGDQPQHF,-,TRBV4-2
CASSVGSGGLQETQYF,TRBD2,TRBV9
CSVEEGYRGNEQFF,TRBD1,TRBV29-1
CASSPSPGQGSDQPQHF,TRBD1,TRBV4-2
CASRREGQSGNTIYF,-,TRBV2
CASSSGQNGYTF,-,TRBV5-8
CASSYSLNTDTQYF,-,TRBV6-2/TRBV6-3
CASSPGPGGAVDTQYF,TRBD2,TRBV7-6
CAWSVGGSGNTIYF,-,TRBV30
CASSLSQGAGWGTEAFF,TRBD1,TRBV7-9
CASSSQGERSPLHF,TRBD1,TRBV5-6
CASSQDRGYGYTF,TRBD1,TRBV14
CASSPRLAGGAETQYF,TRBD2,TRBV7-8
CASSPPGPLRNEQFF,-,TRBV18
CASSWRGTHNEQFF,TRBD2,TRBV5-1
CSVRTGSTENTQYF,TRBD1,TRBV29-1
CASSPTSGGLYNEQFF,TRBD2,TRBV5-4
CASSEVMGTGELFF,-,TRBV2
CASSLYSYNEQFF,-,TRBV7-2